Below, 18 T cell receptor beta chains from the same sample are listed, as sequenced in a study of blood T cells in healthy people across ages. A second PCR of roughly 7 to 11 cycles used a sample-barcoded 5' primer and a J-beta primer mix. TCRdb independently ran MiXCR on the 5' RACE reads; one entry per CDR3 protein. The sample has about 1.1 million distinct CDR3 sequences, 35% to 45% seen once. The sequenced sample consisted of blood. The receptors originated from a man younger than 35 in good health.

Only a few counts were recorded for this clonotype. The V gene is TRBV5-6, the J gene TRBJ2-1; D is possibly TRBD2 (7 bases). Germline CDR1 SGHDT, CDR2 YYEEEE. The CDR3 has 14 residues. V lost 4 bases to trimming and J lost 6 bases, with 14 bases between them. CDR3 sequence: CASSRNREGNEQFF. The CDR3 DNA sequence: TGTGCCAGCAGCCGAAACAGGGAGGGCAATGAGCAGTTCTTC.

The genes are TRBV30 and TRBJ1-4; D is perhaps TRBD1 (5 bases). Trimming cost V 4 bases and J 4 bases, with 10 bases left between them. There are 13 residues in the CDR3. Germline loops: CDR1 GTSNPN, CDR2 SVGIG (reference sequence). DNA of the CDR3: TGTGCCTGGAAGACAGACTATAATGAAAAACTGTTTTTT. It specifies CAWKTDYNEKLFF.

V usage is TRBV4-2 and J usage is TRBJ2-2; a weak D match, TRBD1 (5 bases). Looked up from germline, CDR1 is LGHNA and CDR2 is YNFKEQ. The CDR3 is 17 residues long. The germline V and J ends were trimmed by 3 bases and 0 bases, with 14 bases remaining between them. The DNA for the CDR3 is TGTGCCAGCAGCCACCTGCAGGGTGGTTCGAACACCGGGGAGCTGTTTTTT. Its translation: CASSHLQGGSNTGELFF.

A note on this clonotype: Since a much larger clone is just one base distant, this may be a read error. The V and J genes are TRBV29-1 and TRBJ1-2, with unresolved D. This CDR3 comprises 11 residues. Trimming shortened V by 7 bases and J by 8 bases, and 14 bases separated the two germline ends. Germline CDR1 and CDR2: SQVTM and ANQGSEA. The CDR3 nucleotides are TGCAGCGGTTTAGGAAGTCAAGGCTACACCTTC. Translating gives CSGLGSQGYTF. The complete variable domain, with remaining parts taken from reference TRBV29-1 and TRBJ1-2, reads SAVISQKPSRDICQRGTSLTIQCQVDSQVTMMFWYRQQPGQSLTLIATANQGSEATYESGFVIDKFPISRPNLTFSTLTVSNMSPEDSSIYLCSGLGSQGYTFGSGTRLTVV.

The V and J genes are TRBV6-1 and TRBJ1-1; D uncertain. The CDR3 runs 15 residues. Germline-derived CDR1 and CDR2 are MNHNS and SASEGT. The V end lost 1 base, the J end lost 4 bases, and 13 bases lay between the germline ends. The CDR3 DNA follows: TGTGCCAGCAGTGAAGAGGGCGCGGGTGTCACTGAAGCTTTCTTT. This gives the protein CASSEEGAGVTEAFF.

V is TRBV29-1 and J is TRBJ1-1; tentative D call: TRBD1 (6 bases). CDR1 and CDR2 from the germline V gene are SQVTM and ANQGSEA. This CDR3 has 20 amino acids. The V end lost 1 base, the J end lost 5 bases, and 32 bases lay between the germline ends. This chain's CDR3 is CSVEGWRARPLWRGNTEAFF. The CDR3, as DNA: TGCAGCGTTGAAGGGTGGCGAGCCAGGCCCCTGTGGAGGGGGAATACTGAAGCTTTCTTT.

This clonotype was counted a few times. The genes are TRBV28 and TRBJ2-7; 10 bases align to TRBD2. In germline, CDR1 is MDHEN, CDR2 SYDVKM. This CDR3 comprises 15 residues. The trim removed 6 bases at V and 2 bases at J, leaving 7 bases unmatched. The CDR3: CASSPPGLAPYEQYF. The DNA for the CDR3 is TGTGCCAGCAGCCCTCCGGGACTAGCGCCCTACGAGCAGTACTTC.

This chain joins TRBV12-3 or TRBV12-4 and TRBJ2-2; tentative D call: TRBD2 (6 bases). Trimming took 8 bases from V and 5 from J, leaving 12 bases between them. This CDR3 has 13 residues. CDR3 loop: CASGRRGTGELFF. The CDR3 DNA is TGTGCCAGCGGTAGGAGGGGTACCGGGGAGCTGTTTTTT.

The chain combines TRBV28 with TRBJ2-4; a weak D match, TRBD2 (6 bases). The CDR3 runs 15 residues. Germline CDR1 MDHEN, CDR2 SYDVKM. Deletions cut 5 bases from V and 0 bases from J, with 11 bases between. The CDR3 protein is CASSAGFLAKNIQYF. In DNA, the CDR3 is TGTGCCAGCAGTGCGGGATTTCTAGCCAAAAACATTCAGTACTTC.

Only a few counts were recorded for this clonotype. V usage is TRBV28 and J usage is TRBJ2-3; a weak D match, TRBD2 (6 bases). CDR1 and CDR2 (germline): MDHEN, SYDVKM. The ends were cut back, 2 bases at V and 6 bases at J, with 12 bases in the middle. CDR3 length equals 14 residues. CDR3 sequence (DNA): TGTGCCAGCAGTTTACAGGAGGGCCCGGATACGCAGTATTTT. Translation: CASSLQEGPDTQYF.

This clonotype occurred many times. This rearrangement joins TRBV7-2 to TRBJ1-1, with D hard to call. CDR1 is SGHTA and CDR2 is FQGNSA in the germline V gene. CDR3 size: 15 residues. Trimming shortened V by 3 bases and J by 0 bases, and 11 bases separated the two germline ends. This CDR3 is CASSLGRPMNTEAFF. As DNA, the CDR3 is TGTGCCAGCAGCTTGGGCAGGCCGATGAACACTGAAGCTTTCTTT.

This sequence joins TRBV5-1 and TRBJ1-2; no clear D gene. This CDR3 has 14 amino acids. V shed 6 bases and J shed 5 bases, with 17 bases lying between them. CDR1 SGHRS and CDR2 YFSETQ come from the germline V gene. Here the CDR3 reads CASNSAGRSYGYTF. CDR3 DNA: TGCGCCAGCAACTCCGCCGGACGGAGTTATGGCTACACCTTC. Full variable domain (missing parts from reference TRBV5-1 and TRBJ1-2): KAGVTQTPRYLIKTRGQQVTLSCSPISGHRSVSWYQQTPGQGLQFLFEYFSETQRNKGNFPGRFSGRQFSNSRSEMNVSTLELGDSALYLCASNSAGRSYGYTFGSGTRLTVV.

CDR3 in DNA: TGTGCCAGCGGGCAAGACAGGAGGTACACTGAAGCTTTCTTT. It is translated as CASGQDRRYTEAFF. The V gene is TRBV27, the J gene TRBJ1-1; TRBD1 is a possible D gene (6 bases). Germline V gene sequence: CDR1 MNHEY, CDR2 SMNVEV (reference sequence). CDR3 length: 14 amino acids. Trimming shortened V by 8 bases and J by 3 bases, and 16 bases separated the two germline ends.

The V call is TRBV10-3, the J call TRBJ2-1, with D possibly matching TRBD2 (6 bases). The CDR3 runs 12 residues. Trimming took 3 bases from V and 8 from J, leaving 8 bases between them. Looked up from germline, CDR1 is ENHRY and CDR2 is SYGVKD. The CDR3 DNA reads TGTGCCATCAGTGAAACGGGGGATGAGCAGTTCTTC. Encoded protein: CAISETGDEQFF.

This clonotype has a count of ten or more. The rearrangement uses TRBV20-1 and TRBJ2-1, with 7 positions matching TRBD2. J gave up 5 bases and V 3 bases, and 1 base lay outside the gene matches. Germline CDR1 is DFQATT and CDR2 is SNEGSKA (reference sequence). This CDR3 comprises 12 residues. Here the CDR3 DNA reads TGCAGTGCTAGCGGGGGGAACAATGAGCAGTTCTTC. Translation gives CSASGGNNEQFF.

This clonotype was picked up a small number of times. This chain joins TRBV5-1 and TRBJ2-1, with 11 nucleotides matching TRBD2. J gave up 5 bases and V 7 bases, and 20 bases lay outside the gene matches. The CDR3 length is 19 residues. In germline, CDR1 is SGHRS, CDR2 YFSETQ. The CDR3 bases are TGCGCCAGCCCAGCCCTGGGACTAGCGGTCCGGCGGACAAACAATGAGCAGTTCTTC. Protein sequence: CASPALGLAVRRTNNEQFF.

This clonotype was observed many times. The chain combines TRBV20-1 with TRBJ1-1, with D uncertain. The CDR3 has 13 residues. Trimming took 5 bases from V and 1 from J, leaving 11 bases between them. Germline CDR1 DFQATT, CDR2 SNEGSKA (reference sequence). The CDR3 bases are TGCAGTGCTCCAAAACCTGGGAACACTGAAGCTTTCTTT. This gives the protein CSAPKPGNTEAFF.

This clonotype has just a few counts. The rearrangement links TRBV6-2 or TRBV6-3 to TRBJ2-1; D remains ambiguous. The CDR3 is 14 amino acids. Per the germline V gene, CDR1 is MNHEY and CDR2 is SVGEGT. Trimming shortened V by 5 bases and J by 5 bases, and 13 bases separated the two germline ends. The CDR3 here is CASSHLGEHNEQFF. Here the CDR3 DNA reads TGTGCCAGCAGTCACCTCGGAGAACACAATGAGCAGTTCTTC.